Listed below are T cell receptor beta chains from one sample, sequenced in a study of cytomegalovirus exposure and HLA in healthy donors. Profiled with immunoSEQ multiplex PCR; TCRdb holds only in-frame clones, not every one. The sample has under 300,000 clones, approximately 80% seen once. The sequenced sample consisted of PBMCs. These receptors all come from a woman between 55 and 75 years old in good health and CMV-seropositive. The CDR3 runs from the conserved cysteine through the conserved F or W. The D gene is left open where the match is weak. Clone size is given for some rows only: seen once, a few or many times, or a class if the clone is expanded.

j_gene | d_gene | abundance | v_gene | CDR3nt | CDR3aa
TRBJ2-3 | - | - | TRBV7-7 | TGTGCCAGCAGCTTGGGCTCGGCAGATACGCAGTATTTT | CASSLGSADTQYF
TRBJ2-7 | - | - | TRBV5-1 | TGCGCCAGCAGCTTGATCGGACAAAGCTCCTACGAGCAGTACTTC | CASSLIGQSSYEQYF
TRBJ2-2 | - | - | TRBV6-6 | TGTGCCAGCAGTTACTCGCCCGGGAGGAACACCGGGGAGCTGTTTTTT | CASSYSPGRNTGELFF
TRBJ2-3 | TRBD2 | once | TRBV28 | TGTGCCAGCAGGTTCCTAGCGGGAGGGCCGGTGCCAGATACGCAGTATTTT | CASRFLAGGPVPDTQYF
TRBJ1-1 | TRBD1 | - | TRBV27 | TGTGCCAGCCTCCGGAGGGACAGTGAGTCCTTCTTT | CASLRRDSESFF
TRBJ1-5 | - | - | TRBV27 | TGTGCCAGCAGTTTCGGACAGAGCAATCAGCCCCAGCATTTT | CASSFGQSNQPQHF
TRBJ2-7 | - | - | TRBV6-6 | TGTGCCAGCAGACATAACAGGGGGGGATCCTACGAGCAGTACTTC | CASRHNRGGSYEQYF
TRBJ2-5 | - | - | TRBV28 | TGTGCCAGCAGTTTGGGGAGGCAAGAGACCCAGTACTTC | CASSLGRQETQYF
TRBJ1-3 | - | - | TRBV7-2 | TGTGCCAGCAGCTTTCAGGTCGCCTCTGGAAACACCATATATTTT | CASSFQVASGNTIYF
TRBJ1-1 | - | - | TRBV2 | TGTGCCAGCCACGAGGGTTTCACTGAAGCTTTCTTT | CASHEGFTEAFF
TRBJ2-2 | - | - | TRBV5-6 | TGTACCAGCAGGAGGGGGAGATTTAACACCGGGGAGCTGTTTTTT | CTSRRGRFNTGELFF
TRBJ1-1 | - | - | TRBV6-5 | TGTGCCAGCAGTTCCCCCCGGGGGGGGATGAACACTGAAGCTTTCTTT | CASSSPRGGMNTEAFF
TRBJ1-5 | TRBD1 | once | TRBV19 | TGTGCCAGTAGTATAAGGGACAGGGATCAGCCCCAGCATTTT | CASSIRDRDQPQHF
TRBJ1-1 | TRBD1 | - | TRBV30 | TGTGCCTGGAGTACAGGGGCGCGGAACACTGAAGCTTTCTTT | CAWSTGARNTEAFF
TRBJ2-5 | - | - | TRBV10-2 | TGCGCCAGCAGTGAGCGCGGGCAAGAGACCCAGTACTTC | CASSERGQETQYF
TRBJ2-7 | TRBD1 | - | TRBV9 | TGTGCCAGCAGCGTAAGCCCTACACCGGGACAGGGGACCTACGAGCAGTACTTC | CASSVSPTPGQGTYEQYF
TRBJ2-3 | TRBD2 | once | TRBV10-2 | TGCGCCAGCAGTGGGACTAGCGGGAGTGATACGCAGTATTTT | CASSGTSGSDTQYF
TRBJ2-4 | TRBD2 | - | TRBV6-1 | TGTGCCAGCAGTGTGTCTCTAGCGGGAGCCAAAAACATTCAGTACTTC | CASSVSLAGAKNIQYF
TRBJ1-1 | - | - | TRBV18 | TGTGCCAGCTCTAAACTTCGGGGAGGCACTGAAGCTTTCTTT | CASSKLRGGTEAFF
TRBJ2-7 | TRBD2 | - | TRBV4-1 | TGCGCCAGCAGCCAAGATCCCGGGGGGTACTACGAGCAGTACTTC | CASSQDPGGYYEQYF
TRBJ2-7 | - | - | TRBV5-6 | TGTGCCAGCAGCTCGGACACTTCCTACGAGCAGTACTTC | CASSSDTSYEQYF
TRBJ2-7 | - | - | TRBV11-2 | TGTGCCAGCAGCTTAGATCCCGGAGGCGGCTACGAGCAGTACTTC | CASSLDPGGGYEQYF
TRBJ2-3 | TRBD2 | - | TRBV27 | TGTGCCAGCAGACGACTAGCGGGACTTAGCACAGATACGCAGTATTTT | CASRRLAGLSTDTQYF